This T cell receptor (beta chain) was profiled in a study of vaccination effects on CD4 cells after COVID-19. Across the study: Sample collection from a couple of convalescent patients occurred 16 days and one week before vaccination.

Details on this clone: Its antigen is currently unknown.

ViraFEST used viral peptide pools to expand antigen-specific CD4+ T cells before sequencing. After roughly 10 days in culture, the CD4+ T cells were isolated. Sometime from March through December 2020, the person acquired a SARS-CoV-2 infection that PCR confirmed. The germline V gene has CDR1 SEHNR and CDR2 FQNEAQ (reference sequence). V lost 6 bases, J lost 8 bases, and 9 bases stayed unmatched. The CDR3 runs 14 residues. The repertoire was sequenced with immunoSEQ multiplex PCR; TCRdb's copy has only in-frame clones and lacks some. The table shows 30,000 to 35,000 clones, with just over 70% occurring only once. Study outcomes and limitations: Marked clonal contraction was seen in infection- and vaccine-induced clones late after vaccination. New vaccine-induced clones made up most post-vaccine spike-reactive clones in convalescents. Relatively few convalescent patients took part in the study, which had no early post-infection timepoints.

The rearrangement joins TRBV7-9 to TRBJ1-2; TRBD1 agrees at 10 bases. The source material was CD4+ T cells from PBMCs cultured with a peptide pool, sampled before COVID-19 vaccination. The clonotype originates from a human donor who had a prior SARS-CoV-2 infection. The chain's CDR3 is CASSYPGQGRGYTF. The CDR3 nucleotides are TGTGCCAGCAGTTACCCGGGACAGGGGCGCGGCTACACCTTC. Full variable domain (outside the CDR3, taken from reference TRBV7-9 and TRBJ1-2): DTGVSQNPRHKITKRGQNVTFRCDPISEHNRLYWYRQTLGQGPEFLTYFQNEAQLEKSRLLSDRFSAERPKGSFSTLEIQRTEQGDSAMYLCASSYPGQGRGYTFGSGTRLTVV.